A selection of T cell receptor beta chains follows, all from one sample in a study of T cell responses to AZD1222 COVID-19 vaccine. The assay was immunoSEQ multiplex PCR, and TCRdb's table has in-frame clones only and misses some. Among 99,000 or so clones, around 91% were seen once, and the ten largest hold roughly a sixth. Sample: peripheral blood, taken on day 0 of AZD1222 vaccination. The receptors stem from an adult in good health. Each CDR3 is given with its conserved first and last residue. A D gene is named only where the DNA matches it firmly. Rows give clone size only sometimes, using once, few, many, or a class for an expanded clone.

J	D	V	size	DNA	CDR3
TRBJ1-5	-	TRBV27	-	TGTGCCAGCAGTTTGGGGAGCAATCAGCCCCAGCATTTT	CASSLGSNQPQHF
TRBJ2-2	-	TRBV9	-	TGTGCCAGCAGCGTAGGTGTACTGATCACCGGGGAGCTGTTTTTT	CASSVGVLITGELFF
TRBJ1-1	-	TRBV3-1/TRBV3-2	-	TGTGCCAGCAGCCAAAGGCCACATACTCAGAACACTGAAGCTTTCTTT	CASSQRPHTQNTEAFF
TRBJ1-1	-	TRBV7-3	-	TGTGCCAGCAGCTTTACAGGGTCCACTGAAGCTTTCTTT	CASSFTGSTEAFF
TRBJ1-2	-	TRBV18	-	TGTGCCAGCTCACCGACCAATAACTATGGCTACACCTTC	CASSPTNNYGYTF
TRBJ2-7	TRBD1	TRBV9	-	TGTGCCAGCAGCGTAGAGGGACAGGGGACCTACGAGCAGTACTTC	CASSVEGQGTYEQYF
TRBJ2-7	-	TRBV5-1	-	TGCGCCAGCCTCGACGAGAGCTCCTACGAGCAGTACTTC	CASLDESSYEQYF
TRBJ1-1	TRBD1	TRBV6-5	-	TGTGCCAGCAGGCACCGGGACAGTGAAGCTTTCTTT	CASRHRDSEAFF
TRBJ1-1	-	TRBV11-3	once	TGTGCCAGCAGCTTAGGGTGGGGAACTGAAGCTTTCTTT	CASSLGWGTEAFF
TRBJ1-2	-	TRBV12-3/TRBV12-4	-	TGTGCCAGCAGTTCAGGGGCCTATGGCTACACCTTC	CASSSGAYGYTF
TRBJ2-3	-	TRBV6-5	-	TGTGCCATCAGGCAAGGACTTTCCACAGATACGCAGTATTTT	CAIRQGLSTDTQYF
TRBJ2-7	-	TRBV1	-	TGCACCAGCAGCCAAGTGACTAGTGGGGGCCCAAGCTCCTACGAGCAGTACTTC	CTSSQVTSGGPSSYEQYF
TRBJ1-5	TRBD1	TRBV6-1	-	TGTGCCAGCAGTGAAAACAAGGGACAGGGGTACGGGAGCAATCAGCCCCAGCATTTT	CASSENKGQGYGSNQPQHF
TRBJ2-1	-	TRBV18	once	TGTGCCAGCTCACCAGGTAGTGTCAATGAGCAGTTCTTC	CASSPGSVNEQFF
TRBJ2-2	TRBD2	TRBV24-1	-	TGTGCCACCAGTGATAGTTGGGGGGGCACCGGGGAGCTGTTTTTT	CATSDSWGGTGELFF
TRBJ1-2	TRBD1	TRBV6-5	-	TGTGCCAGCAGCCTAGACAGGGTTAACTATGGCTACACCTTC	CASSLDRVNYGYTF
TRBJ1-2	-	TRBV11-2	-	TGTGCCAGCAGCTCCATTGCGGGCTACACCTTC	CASSSIAGYTF
TRBJ2-1	TRBD1	TRBV5-6	-	TGTGCCAGCAGCTTGGGGGTACAGGGGGCGATAAACAATGAGCAGTTCTTC	CASSLGVQGAINNEQFF
TRBJ2-1	-	TRBV5-1	-	TGCGCCAGCAGCTCCTCCACGCCCTACAATGAGCAGTTCTTC	CASSSSTPYNEQFF
TRBJ2-7	-	TRBV5-8	-	TGTGCCAGCAGCTTGGGGGGGGCCCCCTACGAGCAGTACTTC	CASSLGGAPYEQYF
TRBJ1-2	-	TRBV4-1	-	TGCGCCAGCAGCCAAGTTACCTCCGGCAGCTATGGCTACACCTTC	CASSQVTSGSYGYTF
TRBJ2-3	-	TRBV29-1	-	TGCAGCGTTGACCCTCTTGTCCTTACCGCAGATACGCAGTATTTT	CSVDPLVLTADTQYF